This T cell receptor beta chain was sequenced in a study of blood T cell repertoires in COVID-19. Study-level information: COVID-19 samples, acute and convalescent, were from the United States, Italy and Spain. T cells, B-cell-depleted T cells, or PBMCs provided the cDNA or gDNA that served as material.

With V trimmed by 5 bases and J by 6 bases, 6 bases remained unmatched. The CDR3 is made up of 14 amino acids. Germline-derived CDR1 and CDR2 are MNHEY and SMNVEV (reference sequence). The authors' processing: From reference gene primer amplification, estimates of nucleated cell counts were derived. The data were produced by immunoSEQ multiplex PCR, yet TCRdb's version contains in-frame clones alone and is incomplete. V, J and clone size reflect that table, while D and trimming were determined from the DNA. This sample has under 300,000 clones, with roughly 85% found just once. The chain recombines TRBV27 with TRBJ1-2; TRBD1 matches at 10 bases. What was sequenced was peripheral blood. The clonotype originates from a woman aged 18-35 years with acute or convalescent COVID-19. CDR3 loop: CASSPRTGGNGYTF. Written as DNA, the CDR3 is TGTGCCAGCAGTCCCCGGACAGGGGGGAATGGCTACACCTTC.